This T cell receptor (beta chain) is from a study of blood T cells in healthy people across ages. The overall study: T cells yielded about one barcoded beta molecule per two cells through template switching.

Trimming stripped 3 bases from V and 0 bases from J, with 12 bases between. From germline, CDR1 is GTSNPN and CDR2 SVGIG (reference sequence). This CDR3 comprises 15 residues. This clonotype was seen only a few times. Its antigen is unknown. A second PCR, run for about 6 to 12 cycles, used a sample-barcoded 5' primer plus a J-beta primer mix. TCRdb processed the 5' RACE reads anew with MiXCR; each CDR3 protein has one entry. The data hold 950,000 to 1,200,000 distinct CDR3 sequences, with under 40% observed a single time. Study findings and constraints: Long-lived donors exceeded aged donors in naive CD4+ cells and diversity. Observed TCR beta diversity per million T cells went down as age went up. This fall followed a roughly linear course with age.

Specimen: blood. The receptor's source is a man younger than 30 in good health. The J gene is TRBJ1-5, the V gene TRBV30, with D maybe TRBD1 (6 bases). The DNA of the CDR3 is TGTGCCTGGAGGGCACAGGGACTTAGCAATCAGCCCCAGCATTTT. It encodes CAWRAQGLSNQPQHF.